These 15 T cell receptor beta chains share one sample of origin, sequenced in a study of cytomegalovirus exposure and HLA in healthy donors. The PCR used 60 Vbeta and 13 Jbeta primers. Libraries were prepared by immunoSEQ multiplex PCR; TCRdb keeps only in-frame clonotypes and omits some of them. The data show about 160,000 clones, around 79% seen once. The sequenced sample consisted of PBMCs. The receptors originated from a woman between 35 and 50 years old in good health and CMV-seropositive.

Concerning this clone itself: The identical CDR3 is also encoded by other nucleotide sequences in the sample. The rearrangement joins TRBV6-5 to TRBJ2-7, with D unclear. This CDR3 region has 12 residues. Germline V gene lookup returns CDR1 MNHEY and CDR2 SVGAGI. V was cut by 4 bases and J by 0 bases, with 4 bases left in between. The CDR3 here is CASSSSSYEQYF. The CDR3 DNA is TGTGCCAGCAGTTCTTCCTCCTACGAGCAGTACTTC.

This chain joins TRBV7-2 and TRBJ2-7, with 9 bases aligning to TRBD2. There are 16 residues in the CDR3. Germline CDR1 reads SGHTA; CDR2 reads FQGNSA. V was clipped by 1 base and J by 1 base; unmatched bases: 5. In DNA, the CDR3 is TGTGCCAGCAGCTTAGAGGCTAGCGGGGTTTCCTACGAGCAGTACTTC. Encoded protein: CASSLEASGVSYEQYF.

This sequence joins TRBV4-3 and TRBJ1-1; 10 bases fit TRBD1. The germline gives CDR1 LGHNA, CDR2 YSLEER. Trimming at V came to 4 bases and at J to 1 base, leaving 0 bases not matched to a gene. There are 14 residues in the CDR3. CDR3 loop: CASSRDRGNTEAFF. The CDR3 nucleotides are TGCGCCAGCAGCCGGGACAGGGGGAACACTGAAGCTTTCTTT.

This chain links TRBV28 with TRBJ1-1, with D possibly matching TRBD1 (6 bases). V lost 10 bases, J lost 4 bases, and 22 bases lay in between. CDR3 size: 15 residues. In germline, CDR1 is MDHEN, CDR2 SYDVKM. CDR3 region: CATSEWGPLGTEAFF. The DNA for the CDR3 is TGTGCCACCTCCGAATGGGGGCCTCTTGGCACTGAAGCTTTCTTT.

The genes are TRBV5-8 and TRBJ2-7; TRBD1 agrees at 9 bases. Trimming at V came to 4 bases and at J to 4 bases, leaving 9 bases not matched to a gene. The germline V gene encodes CDR1 SGHTS and CDR2 YDEGEE. CDR3 size: 15 residues. The CDR3 sequence is CASSHRGDRGYEQYF. CDR3 DNA sequence: TGTGCCAGCAGCCATCGAGGTGACAGGGGGTACGAGCAGTACTTC.

The chain employs TRBV7-6 and TRBJ2-1, with 8 nucleotides matching TRBD2. The CDR3 runs to 12 residues. In germline, CDR1 is SGHVS, CDR2 FNYEAQ. Trimming at V came to 6 bases and at J to 8 bases, leaving 3 bases not matched to a gene. The CDR3 DNA sequence: TGTGCCAGCAGTCCCGGGGGGGATGAGCAGTTCTTC. Translated: CASSPGGDEQFF.

Sample share makes this clone medium-sized. This chain connects TRBV6-5 to TRBJ1-5; TRBD1 might be the D (6 bases). Between the trimmed V and J ends, which lost 5 bases and 6 bases, there was a span of 14 bases. The CDR3 is 14 residues long. Germline-derived CDR1 and CDR2 are MNHEY and SVGAGI. CDR3 nucleotide sequence: TGTGCCAGCAGTGGGACACGCCGGGGTCAGCCCCAGCATTTT. It translates to CASSGTRRGQPQHF.

In its sample, this clone was seen once. At one of its ends the junction is not consistent with the germline gene, which may arise from a read error. The rearrangement joins TRBV7-9 to TRBJ1-4; D is uncertain. This CDR3 contains 12 residues. Germline CDR1 SEHNR, CDR2 FQNEAQ (reference sequence). The CDR3 loop is CSSSLVNEKLFF. The CDR3 DNA reads as TGTTCCAGCAGCCTCGTCAATGAAAAACTGTTTTTT.

V gene TRBV19 combines with J gene TRBJ2-1; TRBD2 might be the D (6 bases). The CDR3 spans 16 residues. Trimming took 5 bases from V and 0 from J, leaving 14 bases between them. Per germline, CDR1 LNHDA and CDR2 SQIVND (reference sequence). CDR3 sequence reads: CASSSIAASSYNEQFF. The DNA for the CDR3 is TGTGCCAGTAGTTCGATAGCGGCGAGCTCCTACAATGAGCAGTTCTTC.

V gene TRBV29-1 combines with J gene TRBJ1-1; D may be TRBD1 (6 bases). Germline CDR1 reads SQVTM; CDR2 reads ANQGSEA. V lost 7 bases, J lost 0 bases, and 9 bases lay in between. The CDR3 is 12 amino acids. The CDR3 DNA follows: TGCAGCGCCGGACAGTTGAACACTGAAGCTTTCTTT. Translation: CSAGQLNTEAFF.

The chain has TRBV27 and TRBJ2-7; 7 bases align to TRBD2. CDR3 length: 16 residues. CDR1 is MNHEY, CDR2 SMNVEV, per germline (reference sequence). Trimming at V came to 2 bases and at J to 3 bases, leaving 10 bases not matched to a gene. The CDR3 DNA reads as TGTGCCAGCAGTTTAGGGTCCGGGACTATCTACTACGAGCAGTACTTC. The encoded protein is CASSLGSGTIYYEQYF.

The V call is TRBV30, the J call TRBJ2-7; 12 nucleotides line up with TRBD2. The trim removed 8 bases at V and 4 bases at J, leaving 9 bases unmatched. Germline lookup yields CDR1 GTSNPN and CDR2 SVGIG (reference sequence). The CDR3 length is 14 residues. The CDR3 loop is CAGRGGLAGYEQYF. In nucleotides, the CDR3 is TGTGCCGGTCGAGGGGGACTAGCGGGTTACGAGCAGTACTTC.

The CDR3 is CASSGPPDSRDETQYF. CDR3 nucleotides: TGTGCCAGCAGTGGACCCCCGGACAGCCGGGACGAGACCCAGTACTTC. The chain joins TRBV6-1 to TRBJ2-5; a weak D match, TRBD1 (6 bases). Germline CDR1 reads MNHNS; CDR2 reads SASEGT. V dropped 4 bases and J dropped 5 bases, with 20 bases sitting between them. The CDR3 loop spans 16 amino acids.

V and J are TRBV5-4 and TRBJ1-4; TRBD1 might be the D (5 bases). The CDR3 runs to 14 residues. Per the germline V gene, CDR1 is SGHNT and CDR2 is YYREEE (reference sequence). V was pared by 4 bases and J by 8 bases, with 15 bases between. CDR3: CASSRGQSEEKLFF. The DNA for the CDR3 is TGTGCCAGCAGCCGTGGACAATCTGAGGAAAAACTGTTTTTT.

The V and J genes are TRBV9 and TRBJ1-6, with D possibly being TRBD1 (6 bases). CDR1 is SGDLS, CDR2 YYNGEE, per germline. Trimming stripped 2 bases from V and 1 base from J, with 16 bases between. This CDR3 is built from 18 residues. The CDR3 nucleotides read TGTGCCAGCAGCGTGTCCGGGGACACTGGATCCTATAATTCACCCCTCCACTTT. It is translated as CASSVSGDTGSYNSPLHF. Complete variable domain (other parts from reference TRBV9 and TRBJ1-6): DSGVTQTPKHLITATGQRVTLRCSPRSGDLSVYWYQQSLDQGLQFLIQYYNGEERAKGNILERFSAQQFPDLHSELNLSSLELGDSALYFCASSVSGDTGSYNSPLHFGNGTRLTVT.